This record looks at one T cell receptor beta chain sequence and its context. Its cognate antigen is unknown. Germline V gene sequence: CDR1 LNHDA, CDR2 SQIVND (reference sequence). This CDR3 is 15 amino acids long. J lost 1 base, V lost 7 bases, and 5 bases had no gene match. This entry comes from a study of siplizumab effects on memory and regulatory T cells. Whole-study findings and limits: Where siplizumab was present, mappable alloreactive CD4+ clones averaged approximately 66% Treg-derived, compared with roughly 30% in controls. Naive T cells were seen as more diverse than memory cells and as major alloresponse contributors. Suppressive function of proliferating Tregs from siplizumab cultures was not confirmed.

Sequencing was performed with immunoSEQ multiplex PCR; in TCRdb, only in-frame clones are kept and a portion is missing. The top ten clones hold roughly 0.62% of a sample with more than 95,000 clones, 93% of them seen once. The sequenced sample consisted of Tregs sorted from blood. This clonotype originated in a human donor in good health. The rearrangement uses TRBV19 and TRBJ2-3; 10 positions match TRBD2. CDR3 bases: TGTGCCAGTAAAACGGGACTAGCGCGCACAGATACGCAGTATTTT. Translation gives CASKTGLARTDTQYF.